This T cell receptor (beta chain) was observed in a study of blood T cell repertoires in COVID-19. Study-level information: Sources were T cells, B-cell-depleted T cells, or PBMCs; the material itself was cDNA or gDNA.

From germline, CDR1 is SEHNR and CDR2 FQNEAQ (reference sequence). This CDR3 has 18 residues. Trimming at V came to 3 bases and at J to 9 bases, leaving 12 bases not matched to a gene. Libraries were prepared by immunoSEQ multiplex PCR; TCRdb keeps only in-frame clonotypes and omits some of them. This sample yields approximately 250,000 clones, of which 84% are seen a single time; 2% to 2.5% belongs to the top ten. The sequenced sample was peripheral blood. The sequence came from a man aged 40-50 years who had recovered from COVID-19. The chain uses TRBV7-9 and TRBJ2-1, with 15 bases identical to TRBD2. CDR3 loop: CASSFSSGLAGGQGEQFF. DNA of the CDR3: TGTGCCAGCAGCTTTTCTTCAGGACTAGCGGGGGGGCAGGGTGAGCAGTTCTTC.